The T cell receptor (beta chain) described here comes from a study of T cells in Graves' hyperthyroidism and ophthalmopathy. Study context: Before treatment of any kind, peripheral blood was taken at initial diagnosis.

Amplification of TCR beta CDR3 regions used RNA as the template. An initial round of RT-PCR targeting the TCR CDR3 relied on the HTBI primer set. TCRdb recomputed calls from the multiplex PCR reads with MiXCR, one row per CDR3 protein. The sample carries about 410,000 distinct CDR3 sequences, about 14% recorded once. Exclusion followed for patients with uncontrolled infection, other autoimmune disease, pregnancy or lactation. Clinical symptoms, serum thyroxine, TRAb, thyroid ultrasound and orbital computed tomography established diagnosis. The TCR comes from a man between 18 and 29 years old with Graves' ophthalmopathy. The sample was blood.

CDR3 sequence: CASSLDRVANTGELFF. The DNA for the CDR3 is TGCGCCAGCAGCTTGGATAGGGTTGCGAACACCGGGGAGCTGTTTTTT. The chain joins TRBV5-1 to TRBJ2-2; no reliable D call. In germline, CDR1 is SGHRS, CDR2 YFSETQ. This CDR3 contains 16 residues. Trimming left V 0 bases short and J 0 bases short, with 9 bases between.